This T cell receptor (beta chain) appears in the sequencing data of a study of T cells in Graves' hyperthyroidism and ophthalmopathy. The CDR3 regions of TCR beta were amplified from RNA transcripts. A set of HTBI primers served as the primers for a first-round RT-PCR of the TCR CDR3. From the multiplex PCR reads, TCRdb called clonotypes with MiXCR, one entry per CDR3 protein. The table has approximately 380,000 distinct CDR3 sequences, around 20% seen once. This clonotype was recorded many times. In germline, CDR1 is SEHNR, CDR2 FQNEAQ (reference sequence). The CDR3 extends over 13 amino acids. V was cut by 3 bases and J by 5 bases, with 11 bases left in between.

Sequenced sample: blood. The V gene is TRBV7-9, the J gene TRBJ2-7; D might be TRBD1 (7 bases). The TCR comes from a man aged 18 to 30 with Graves' ophthalmopathy. In DNA form, the CDR3 reads TGTGCCAGCAGCTTTGCAGGGGGGAACGAGCAGTACTTC. Translated: CASSFAGGNEQYF.